A single sample gave rise to the 15 T cell receptor beta chains below, sequenced in a study of blood T cell repertoires in COVID-19. Repertoires were generated with immunoSEQ multiplex PCR, while TCRdb's copy carries only in-frame clones and drops some. The data hold roughly 260,000 clones, with 70% to 85% observed a single time. Sequenced material: peripheral blood. These receptors all stem from a woman aged 40 to 49 with active or convalescent COVID-19.

CDR3 amino acids: CASSRTVMKLFF. The CDR3 DNA reads TGTGCCAGCAGCCGGACAGTCATGAAACTGTTTTTT. V gene TRBV28 combines with J gene TRBJ1-4, with D tentatively TRBD1 (6 bases). V was clipped by 6 bases and J by 11 bases, with 13 bases between them. CDR1 and CDR2 from the germline V gene are MDHEN and SYDVKM. The CDR3 loop spans 12 amino acids.

The chain employs TRBV28 and TRBJ2-5; tentatively, D is TRBD1 (6 bases). CDR1 and CDR2 (germline): MDHEN, SYDVKM. The CDR3 is 14 amino acids. Trimming took 5 bases from V and 5 from J, leaving 15 bases between them. The CDR3 loop is CASSASGVLETQYF. DNA of the CDR3: TGTGCCAGCAGTGCATCAGGGGTTTTGGAGACCCAGTACTTC.

The rearrangement uses TRBV7-9 and TRBJ1-4; 9 nucleotides align to TRBD1. This CDR3 spans 14 amino acids. Trimming took 5 bases from V and 8 from J; bases not matched to a gene: 6. CDR1 SEHNR and CDR2 FQNEAQ come from the germline V gene (reference sequence). The CDR3 DNA follows: TGTGCCAGCAGCCGGACAGGGGAAGGGGAAAAACTGTTTTTT. Translating it yields CASSRTGEGEKLFF.

Notes on this clone: The same CDR3 arises from other DNA sequences in this sample as well. This chain links TRBV7-2 with TRBJ1-3, with 9 bases that match TRBD1. From germline, CDR1 is SGHTA and CDR2 FQGNSA. J was trimmed by 3 bases and V by 3 bases; bases with no gene match: 3. The CDR3 length is 15 residues. DNA for the CDR3: TGTGCCAGCAGCTTGGTGACAGGGGGTGGAAACACCATATATTTT. Translated, it gives CASSLVTGGGNTIYF.

This rearrangement joins TRBV24-1 to TRBJ2-5; 9 nucleotides match TRBD1. V shed 5 bases, J shed 7 bases, and the junction held 22 bases outside the gene matches. CDR3 length: 19 residues. Per the germline V gene, CDR1 is KGHDR and CDR2 is SFDVKD. The CDR3 DNA is TGTGCCACCAGTGTCGAGGGGACAGGGACCTACCCGGGTCATGGGACCCAGTACTTC. This encodes CATSVEGTGTYPGHGTQYF.

The chain combines TRBV7-9 with TRBJ1-2; tentative D call: TRBD1 (5 bases). Per germline, CDR1 SEHNR and CDR2 FQNEAQ (reference sequence). There are 16 residues in the CDR3. V was pared by 2 bases and J by 4 bases, with 17 bases between. In nucleotides, the CDR3 is TGTGCCAGCAGCTTACCTCTCCCGACAGATCCCTATGGCTACACCTTC. Its protein product is CASSLPLPTDPYGYTF.

There are a few counts of this clone. CDR3 in amino acids: CASSVGTGFIYEQYF. The CDR3 DNA reads as TGTGCCAGCAGCGTAGGGACAGGTTTTATCTACGAGCAGTACTTC. This sequence joins TRBV7-3 and TRBJ2-7; 8 nucleotides align to TRBD1. The CDR3 totals 15 residues. The J segment lost 3 bases and the V segment lost 5 bases, leaving 9 bases of the junction unmatched. The germline V gene encodes CDR1 SGHTA and CDR2 FQGTGA.

This clone was seen many times. CDR3 amino acids: CASSSGAGGTEAFF. CDR3 nucleotides: TGTGCCAGCAGTTCCGGAGCAGGGGGCACTGAAGCTTTCTTT. This rearrangement joins TRBV6-4 to TRBJ1-1; TRBD1 matches at 7 bases. V shed 5 bases and J 4 bases; nucleotides not matched to a gene: 7. The CDR3 loop spans 14 amino acids. The V gene's germline CDR1 is MRHNA and CDR2 SNTAGT.

CDR3 in amino acids: CASSHNLQGAGGYTF. As DNA, the CDR3 is TGCGCCAGCAGCCACAACTTACAGGGGGCCGGGGGCTACACCTTC. The chain employs TRBV4-1 and TRBJ1-2; 9 bases map to TRBD1. The trim removed 3 bases at V and 8 bases at J, leaving 10 bases unmatched. The CDR3 covers 15 residues. Germline V CDR1 and CDR2: MGHRA, YSYEKL.

The J gene is TRBJ1-1, the V gene TRBV2; unclear D gene. This CDR3 spans 13 amino acids. From germline, CDR1 is SNHLY and CDR2 FYNNEI. V shed 3 bases and J shed 8 bases, with 13 bases lying between them. CDR3 bases: TGTGCCAGCAGTGAGGCCCAAAGTGGCGAAGCTTTCTTT. The encoded protein is CASSEAQSGEAFF. The whole variable domain, filled in from reference TRBV2 and TRBJ1-1, reads EPEVTQTPSHQVTQMGQEVILRCVPISNHLYFYWYRQILGQKVEFLVSFYNNEISEKSEIFDDQFSVERPDGSNFTLKIRSTKLEDSAMYFCASSEAQSGEAFFGQGTRLTVV.

This clone appeared a few times. This chain connects TRBV15 to TRBJ1-2; 7 bases map to TRBD1. In germline, CDR1 is LNHNV, CDR2 YYDKDF (reference sequence). The CDR3 runs to 14 residues. Trimming at V came to 4 bases and at J to 8 bases, leaving 10 bases not matched to a gene. In DNA form, the CDR3 reads TGTGCCACCAGCAAGGGACAGAGGCATGAAGGCTACACCTTC. Its translation: CATSKGQRHEGYTF.

The chain couples TRBV12-5 to TRBJ1-2; D gene ambiguous. The V end lost 0 bases, the J end lost 6 bases, and 8 bases lay between the germline ends. This CDR3 has 13 amino acids. The germline V gene encodes CDR1 LGHNT and CDR2 FRNRAP. The DNA of the CDR3 is TGTGCTAGTGGTTTGGTACGGGGAGATGGCTACACCTTC. Amino acids: CASGLVRGDGYTF.

This clone was detected once. The chain couples TRBV29-1 to TRBJ1-1; 8 nucleotides agree with TRBD1. J was trimmed by 5 bases and V by 6 bases; bases with no gene match: 11. Per the germline V gene, CDR1 is SQVTM and CDR2 is ANQGSEA. This CDR3 contains 14 residues. The CDR3 region has the DNA TGCAGCGTGGCAGGGGGCACCCTTAGAACTGAAGCTTTCTTT. Encoded protein: CSVAGGTLRTEAFF.

Many counts were recorded for this clone. The genes are TRBV11-3 and TRBJ2-5; D is unclear. CDR3 length: 13 residues. With 5 bases removed from V and 2 bases from J, the gap between germline ends came to 9 bases. Germline CDR1 is SGHNT and CDR2 is YENEEA. The CDR3 sequence: CASSRNGQETQYF. The CDR3, as DNA: TGTGCCAGCAGCCGTAACGGGCAAGAGACCCAGTACTTC. The variable domain in full, completed from reference TRBV11-3 and TRBJ2-5, reads EAGVVQSPRYKIIEKKQPVAFWCNPISGHNTLYWYLQNLGQGPELLIRYENEEAVDDSQLPKDRFSAERLKGVDSTLKIQPAELGDSAVYLCASSRNGQETQYFGPGTRLLVL.

This chain connects TRBV11-3 to TRBJ2-7; the D is unclear. CDR1 and CDR2 from the germline V gene are SGHNT and YENEEA. The length of the CDR3 is 14 residues. V was cut by 1 base and J by 4 bases, with 11 bases left in between. The CDR3 is CASSLVCRWYEQYV. In nucleotides, the CDR3 is TGTGCCAGCAGCTTAGTATGCCGGTGGTACGAGCAGTACGTC.